Sequencing of this TCR beta chain was carried out in a study of early T cells in non-severe SARS-CoV-2 infection. Study context: Sequencing was performed on bulk RNA from unsorted whole blood, leaving chains unpaired.

Individual cDNA molecules carried attached unique molecular identifiers. TCRdb used MiXCR to reprocess the 5' RACE reads, holding one entry per CDR3 protein. The sample consists of 35,000 to 40,000 distinct CDR3 sequences, about 5.3% of them appearing once. At least ten counts were recorded for this clonotype. The TCR originated in an adult who was a healthcare worker with PCR-confirmed SARS-CoV-2 infection or an uninfected control (not recorded which). The sample taken for sequencing was whole blood.

CDR3 loop: CASSVQGLAGEYNEQFF. CDR3 nucleotide sequence: TGTGCCAGCAGCGTACAGGGCCTAGCGGGGGAGTACAATGAGCAGTTCTTC. The chain couples TRBV9 to TRBJ2-1, with 10 bases identical to TRBD2. This CDR3 has 17 residues. V gave up 1 base and J gave up 4 bases; unmatched junction bases: 8. CDR1 is SGDLS, CDR2 YYNGEE, per germline.